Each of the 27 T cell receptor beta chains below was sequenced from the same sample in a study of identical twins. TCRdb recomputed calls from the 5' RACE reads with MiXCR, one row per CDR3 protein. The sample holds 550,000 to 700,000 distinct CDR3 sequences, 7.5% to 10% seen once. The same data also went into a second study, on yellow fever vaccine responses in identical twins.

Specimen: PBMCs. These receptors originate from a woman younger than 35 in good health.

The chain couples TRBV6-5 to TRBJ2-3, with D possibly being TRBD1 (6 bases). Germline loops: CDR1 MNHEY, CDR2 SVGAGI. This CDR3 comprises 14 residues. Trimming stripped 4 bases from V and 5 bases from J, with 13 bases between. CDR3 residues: CASSFKTGLDTQYF. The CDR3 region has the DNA TGTGCCAGCAGTTTCAAAACAGGGTTAGATACGCAGTATTTT.

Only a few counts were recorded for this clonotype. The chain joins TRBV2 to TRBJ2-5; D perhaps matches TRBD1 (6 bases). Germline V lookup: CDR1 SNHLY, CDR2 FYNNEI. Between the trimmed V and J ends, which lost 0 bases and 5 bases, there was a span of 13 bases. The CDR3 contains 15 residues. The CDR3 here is CASSEAGGMWETQYF. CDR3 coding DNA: TGTGCCAGCAGTGAAGCAGGGGGAATGTGGGAGACCCAGTACTTC.

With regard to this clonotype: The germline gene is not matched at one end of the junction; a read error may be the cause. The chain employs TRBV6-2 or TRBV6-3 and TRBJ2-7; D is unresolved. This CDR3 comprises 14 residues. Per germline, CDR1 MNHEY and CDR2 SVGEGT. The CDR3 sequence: CASSDSVGTYEQYF. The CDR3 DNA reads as TGTGCCAGCAGTGACTCCGTAGGGACCTACGAGCAGTACTTC.

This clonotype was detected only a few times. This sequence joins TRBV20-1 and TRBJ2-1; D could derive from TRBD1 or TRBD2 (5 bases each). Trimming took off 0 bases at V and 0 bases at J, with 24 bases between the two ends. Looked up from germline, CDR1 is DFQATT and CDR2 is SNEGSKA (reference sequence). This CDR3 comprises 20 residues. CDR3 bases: TGCAGTGCTAGAGATCTGGGACCACAAAGTTCTCCAGGCTCCTACAATGAGCAGTTCTTC. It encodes CSARDLGPQSSPGSYNEQFF.

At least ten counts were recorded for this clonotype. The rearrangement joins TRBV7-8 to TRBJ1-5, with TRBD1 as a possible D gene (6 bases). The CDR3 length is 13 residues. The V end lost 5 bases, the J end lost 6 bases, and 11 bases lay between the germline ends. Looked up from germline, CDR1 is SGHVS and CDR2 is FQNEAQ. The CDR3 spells CASSGDTPQPQHF. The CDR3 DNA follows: TGTGCCAGCAGCGGGGACACCCCTCAGCCCCAGCATTTT.

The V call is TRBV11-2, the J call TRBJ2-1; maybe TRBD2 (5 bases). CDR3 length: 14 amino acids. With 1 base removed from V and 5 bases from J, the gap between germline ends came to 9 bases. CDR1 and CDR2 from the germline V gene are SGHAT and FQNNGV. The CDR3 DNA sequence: TGTGCCAGCAGCTTAGTAGCGAGAGACAATGAGCAGTTCTTC. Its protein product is CASSLVARDNEQFF. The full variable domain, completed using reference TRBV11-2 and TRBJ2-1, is EAGVAQSPRYKIIEKRQSVAFWCNPISGHATLYWYQQILGQGPKLLIQFQNNGVVDDSQLPKDRFSAERLKGVDSTLKIQPAKLEDSAVYLCASSLVARDNEQFFGPGTRLTVL.

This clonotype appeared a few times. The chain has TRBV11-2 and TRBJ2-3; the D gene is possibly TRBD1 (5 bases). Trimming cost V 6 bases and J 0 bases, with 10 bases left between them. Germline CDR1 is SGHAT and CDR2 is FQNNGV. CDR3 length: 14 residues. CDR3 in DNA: TGTGCCAGCAGGCTCAGGGCTAGCACAGATACGCAGTATTTT. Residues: CASRLRASTDTQYF.

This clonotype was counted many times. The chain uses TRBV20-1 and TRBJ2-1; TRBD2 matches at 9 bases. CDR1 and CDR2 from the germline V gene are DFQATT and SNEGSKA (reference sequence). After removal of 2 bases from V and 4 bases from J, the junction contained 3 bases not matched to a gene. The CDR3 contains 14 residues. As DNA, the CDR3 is TGCAGTGCTAGAAGCCTAGCGGGGTACAATGAGCAGTTCTTC. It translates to CSARSLAGYNEQFF.

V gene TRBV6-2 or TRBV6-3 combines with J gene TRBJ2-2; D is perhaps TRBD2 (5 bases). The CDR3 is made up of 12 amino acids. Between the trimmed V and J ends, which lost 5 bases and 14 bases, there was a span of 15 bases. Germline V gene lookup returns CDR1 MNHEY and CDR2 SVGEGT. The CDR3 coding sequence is TGTGCCAGCAGTCTAGCCCATCAGGCTCTGTTTTTT. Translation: CASSLAHQALFF.

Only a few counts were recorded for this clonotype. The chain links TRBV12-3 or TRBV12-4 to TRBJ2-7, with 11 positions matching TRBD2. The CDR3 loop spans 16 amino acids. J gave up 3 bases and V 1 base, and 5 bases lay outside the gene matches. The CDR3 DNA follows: TGTGCCAGCAGTTTAGTACTAGCGGGAGACCACTACGAGCAGTACTTC. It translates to CASSLVLAGDHYEQYF.

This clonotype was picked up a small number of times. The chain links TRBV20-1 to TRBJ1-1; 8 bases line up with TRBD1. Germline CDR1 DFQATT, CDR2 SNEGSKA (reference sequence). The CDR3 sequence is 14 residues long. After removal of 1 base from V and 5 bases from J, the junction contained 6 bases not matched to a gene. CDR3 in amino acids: CSARVRQGRTEAFF. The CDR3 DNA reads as TGCAGTGCTAGAGTTAGACAGGGGAGAACTGAAGCTTTCTTT.

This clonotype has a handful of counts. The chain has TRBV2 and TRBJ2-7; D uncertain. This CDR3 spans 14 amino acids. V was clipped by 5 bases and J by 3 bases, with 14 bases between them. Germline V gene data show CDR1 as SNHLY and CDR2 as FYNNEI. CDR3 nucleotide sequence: TGTGCCAGCAGTCTGAGGTGGGAAAACTACGAGCAGTACTTC. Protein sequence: CASSLRWENYEQYF.

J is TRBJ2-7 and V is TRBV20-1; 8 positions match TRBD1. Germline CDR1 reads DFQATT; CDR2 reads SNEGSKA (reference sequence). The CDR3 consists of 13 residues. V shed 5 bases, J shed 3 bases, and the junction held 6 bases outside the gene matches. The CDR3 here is CSALDRGGYEQYF. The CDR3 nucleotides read TGCAGTGCTCTCGACAGGGGCGGCTACGAGCAGTACTTC.

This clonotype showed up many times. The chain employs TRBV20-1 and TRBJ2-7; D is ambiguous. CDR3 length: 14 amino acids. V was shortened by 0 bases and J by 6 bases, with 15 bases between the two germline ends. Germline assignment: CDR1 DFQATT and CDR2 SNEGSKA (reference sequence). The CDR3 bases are TGCAGTGCTAGAGATTCCGCTCTCCACATCGAGCAGTACTTC. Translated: CSARDSALHIEQYF.

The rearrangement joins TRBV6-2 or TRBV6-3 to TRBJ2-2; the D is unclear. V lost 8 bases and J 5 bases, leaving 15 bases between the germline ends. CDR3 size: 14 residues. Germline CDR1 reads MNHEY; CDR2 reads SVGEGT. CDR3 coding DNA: TGTGCCAGCCATACGATACCAGTTACCGGGGAGCTGTTTTTT. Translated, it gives CASHTIPVTGELFF.

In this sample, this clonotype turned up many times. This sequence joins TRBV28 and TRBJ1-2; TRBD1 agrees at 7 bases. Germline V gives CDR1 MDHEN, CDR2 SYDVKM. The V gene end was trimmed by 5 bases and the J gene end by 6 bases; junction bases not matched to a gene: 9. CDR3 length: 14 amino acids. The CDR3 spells CASSRSGTAHGYTF. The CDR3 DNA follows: TGTGCCAGCAGTAGATCCGGGACAGCTCATGGCTACACCTTC.

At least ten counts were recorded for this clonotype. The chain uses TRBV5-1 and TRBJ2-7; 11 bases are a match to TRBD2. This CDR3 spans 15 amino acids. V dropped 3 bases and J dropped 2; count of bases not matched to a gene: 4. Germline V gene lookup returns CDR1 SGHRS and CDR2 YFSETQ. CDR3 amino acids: CASSWTSGSTYEQYF. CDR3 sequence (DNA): TGCGCCAGCAGCTGGACTAGCGGGTCAACCTACGAGCAGTACTTC.

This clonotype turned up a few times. CDR3 protein: CASSRQINYNEQFF. The CDR3 coding sequence is TGCGCCAGCAGCCGCCAAATCAATTACAATGAGCAGTTCTTC. The V call is TRBV4-3, the J call TRBJ2-1; D not resolved. Germline loops: CDR1 LGHNA, CDR2 YSLEER. Trimming removed 4 bases at V and 4 bases at J, with 11 bases between. The CDR3 is made up of 14 amino acids.

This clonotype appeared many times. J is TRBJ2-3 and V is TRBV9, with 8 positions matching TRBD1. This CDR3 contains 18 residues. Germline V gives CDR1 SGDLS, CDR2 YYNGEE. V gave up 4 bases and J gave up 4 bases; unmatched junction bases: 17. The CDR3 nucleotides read TGTGCCAGCAGCTCCCCCCACGGAGGACAGGGAATTTCAGATACGCAGTATTTT. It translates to CASSSPHGGQGISDTQYF.

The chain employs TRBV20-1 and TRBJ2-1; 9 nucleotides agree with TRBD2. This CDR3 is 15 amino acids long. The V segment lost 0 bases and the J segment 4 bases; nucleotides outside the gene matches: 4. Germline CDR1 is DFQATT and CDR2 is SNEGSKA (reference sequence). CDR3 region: CSARDLSGGYNEQFF. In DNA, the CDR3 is TGCAGTGCTAGAGATCTTAGCGGGGGATACAATGAGCAGTTCTTC.

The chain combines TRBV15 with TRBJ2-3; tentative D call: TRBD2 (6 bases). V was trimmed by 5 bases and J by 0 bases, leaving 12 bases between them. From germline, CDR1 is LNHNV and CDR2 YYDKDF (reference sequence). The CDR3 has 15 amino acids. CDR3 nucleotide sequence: TGTGCCACCAGCGGCCCGGGGGAGAGCACAGATACGCAGTATTTT. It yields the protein CATSGPGESTDTQYF.

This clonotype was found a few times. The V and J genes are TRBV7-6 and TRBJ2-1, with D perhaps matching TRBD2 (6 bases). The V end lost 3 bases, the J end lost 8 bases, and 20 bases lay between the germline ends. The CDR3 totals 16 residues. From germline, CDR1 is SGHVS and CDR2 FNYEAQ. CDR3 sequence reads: CASSFGLSDYSYEQFF. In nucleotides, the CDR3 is TGTGCCAGCAGCTTTGGGCTATCGGACTATAGTTATGAGCAGTTCTTC.

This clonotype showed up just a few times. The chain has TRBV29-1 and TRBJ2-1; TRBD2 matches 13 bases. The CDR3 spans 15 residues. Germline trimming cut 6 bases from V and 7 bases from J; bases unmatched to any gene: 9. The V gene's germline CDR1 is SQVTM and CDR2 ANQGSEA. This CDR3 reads CSVYGLAGEGNEQFF. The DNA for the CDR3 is TGCAGCGTCTACGGACTAGCGGGGGAAGGGAATGAGCAGTTCTTC.

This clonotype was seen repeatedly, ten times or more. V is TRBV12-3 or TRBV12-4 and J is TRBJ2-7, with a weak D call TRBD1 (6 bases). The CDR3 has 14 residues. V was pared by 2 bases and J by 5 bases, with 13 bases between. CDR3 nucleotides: TGTGCCAGCAGTTTAATCGCAGGGGCAAACGAGCAGTACTTC. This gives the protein CASSLIAGANEQYF.

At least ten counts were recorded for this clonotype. This CDR3 reads CASSVQRGPSYEQYF. The CDR3 DNA reads as TGTGCCAGCAGCGTCCAGCGGGGGCCCTCCTACGAGCAGTACTTC. The chain couples TRBV7-2 to TRBJ2-7; the match to TRBD2 covers 8 bases. CDR1 is SGHTA and CDR2 is FQGNSA in the germline V gene. The CDR3 extends over 15 amino acids. The junction had 6 bases not matched to a gene; V was cut back by 5 bases and J by 0 bases.

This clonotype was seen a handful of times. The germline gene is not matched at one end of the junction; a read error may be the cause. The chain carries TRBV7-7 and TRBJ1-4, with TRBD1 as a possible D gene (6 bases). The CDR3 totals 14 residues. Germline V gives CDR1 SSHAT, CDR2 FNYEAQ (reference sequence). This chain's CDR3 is CASSRGGNNEKLFF. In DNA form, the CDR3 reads TGTGCTAGCAGCCGAGGGGGTAATAATGAAAAACTGTTTTTT.

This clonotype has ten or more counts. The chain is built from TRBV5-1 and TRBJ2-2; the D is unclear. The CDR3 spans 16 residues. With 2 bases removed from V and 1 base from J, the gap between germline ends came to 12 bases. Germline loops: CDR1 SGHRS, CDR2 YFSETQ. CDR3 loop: CASSLTPQRNTGELFF. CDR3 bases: TGCGCCAGCAGCTTAACGCCCCAGAGGAACACCGGGGAGCTGTTTTTT. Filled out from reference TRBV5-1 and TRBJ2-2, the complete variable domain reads KAGVTQTPRYLIKTRGQQVTLSCSPISGHRSVSWYQQTPGQGLQFLFEYFSETQRNKGNFPGRFSGRQFSNSRSEMNVSTLELGDSALYLCASSLTPQRNTGELFFGEGSRLTVL.